The clone carrying this TCR beta chain was picked up a small number of times. Its specificity is not known. V was trimmed by 2 bases and J by 5 bases, leaving 7 bases between them. There are 12 residues in the CDR3. Per germline, CDR1 SEHNR and CDR2 FQNEAQ (reference sequence). The data originate from a study of T-cell memory formation after mild COVID-19. Whole-study findings and limits: Day 37-peaking second-wave clones had unconfirmed SARS-CoV-2 specificity. Contracting clones localized mainly to CM and EM when CD4+ and mainly to EMRA when CD8+. Pre-infection memory already had some responding clones, implying cross-reactive memory joined.

TCR alpha and TCR beta cDNA libraries with sample barcodes and UMIs came from 5'RACE using constant-segment primers. TCRdb processed the 5' RACE reads anew with MiXCR; each CDR3 protein has one entry. The sample consists of approximately 290,000 distinct CDR3 sequences, 8% to 9% of them appearing once. This sequence was found in a man between 18 and 35 years old who had mild COVID-19 (a few samples of this study predate the infection). Cell type and time point are not known. The sequencing input was PBMCs or a T cell subset sorted from them (not recorded which). This chain links TRBV7-9 with TRBJ2-7, with D unclear. The CDR3 reads CASSLKGNEQYV. The DNA for the CDR3 is TGTGCCAGCAGCTTAAAAGGGAACGAGCAGTACGTC.